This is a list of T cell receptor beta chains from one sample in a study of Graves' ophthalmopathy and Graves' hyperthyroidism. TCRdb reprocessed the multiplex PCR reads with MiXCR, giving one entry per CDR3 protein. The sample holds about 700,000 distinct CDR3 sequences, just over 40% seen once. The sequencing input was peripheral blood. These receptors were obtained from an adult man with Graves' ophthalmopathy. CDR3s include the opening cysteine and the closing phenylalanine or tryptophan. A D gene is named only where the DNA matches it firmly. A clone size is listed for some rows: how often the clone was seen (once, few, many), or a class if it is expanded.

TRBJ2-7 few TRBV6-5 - CASSYGRVYEQYF TGTGCCAGCAGTTACGGAAGGGTTTACGAGCAGTACTTC
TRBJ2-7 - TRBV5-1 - CASSLGVSGSYEQYF TGCGCCAGCAGCTTGGGGGTTAGCGGTTCCTACGAGCAGTACTTC
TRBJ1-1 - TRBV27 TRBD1 CAIGSPGQQNTEAFF TGTGCCATCGGCTCACCGGGACAGCAGAACACTGAAGCTTTCTTT
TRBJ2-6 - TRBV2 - CASSAREVLTF TGTGCCAGCAGCGCCAGGGAGGTCCTGACTTTC
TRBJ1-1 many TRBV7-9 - CASSPRDTTEAFF TGTGCCAGCAGCCCTCGGGACACCACTGAAGCTTTCTTT
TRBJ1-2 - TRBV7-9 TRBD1 CASSPWTGISNGYTF TGTGCCAGCAGTCCCTGGACAGGGATTAGTAATGGCTACACCTTC
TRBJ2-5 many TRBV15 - CATSRSTPLRTVKETQYF TGTGCCACCAGCAGATCCACACCACTAAGGACAGTAAAAGAGACCCAGTACTTC
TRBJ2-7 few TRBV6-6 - CASSTFHEQYF TGTGCCAGCAGCACCTTCCACGAGCAGTACTTC
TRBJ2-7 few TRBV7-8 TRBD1 CASSLADRDTYEQYF TGTGCCAGCAGCTTAGCGGACAGGGACACCTACGAGCAGTACTTC
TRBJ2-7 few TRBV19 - CASSGTTDEQYF TGTGCCAGTAGTGGGACAACGGACGAGCAGTACTTC
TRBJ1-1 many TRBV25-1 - CASSESGANTEAFF TGTGCCAGCAGTGAATCCGGAGCCAACACTGAAGCTTTCTTT
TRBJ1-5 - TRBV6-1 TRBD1 CASSERGHSNQPQHF TGTGCCAGCAGTGAAAGGGGGCACAGCAATCAGCCCCAGCATTTT
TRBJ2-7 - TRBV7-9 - CATFLGGYEQYF TGTGCCACGTTCCTGGGGGGCTACGAGCAGTACTTC
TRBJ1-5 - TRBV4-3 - CASSQEITPPGNQPQHF TGCGCCAGCAGCCAAGAGATAACCCCTCCGGGCAATCAGCCCCAGCATTTT
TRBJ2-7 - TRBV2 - CASSRVQTGSYDQYF TGTGCCAGCAGCCGCGTCCAAACAGGGTCCTACGATCAATACTTC
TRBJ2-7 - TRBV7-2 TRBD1 CASRQDRAGEQYF TGTGCCAGCAGACAGGACAGGGCGGGAGAGCAGTACTTC
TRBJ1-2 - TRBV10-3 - CAISESGINYGYTF TGTGCCATCAGTGAGTCGGGGATTAACTATGGCTACACCTTC
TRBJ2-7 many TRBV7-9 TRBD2 CASSRPGGRAGSYEQYF TGTGCCAGCAGCAGGCCGGGCGGGAGGGCCGGGTCCTACGAGCAGTACTTC
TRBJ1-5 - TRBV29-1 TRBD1 CSVTGTGHYEHF TGCAGCGTGACCGGGACAGGGCACTACGAGCATTTT
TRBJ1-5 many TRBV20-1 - CSARQGVDQPQHF TGCAGTGCTAGACAGGGAGTGGACCAGCCCCAGCATTTT
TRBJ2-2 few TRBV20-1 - CSASVTGLNTGELFF TGCAGTGCTAGTGTGACCGGGCTTAACACCGGGGAGCTGTTTTTT
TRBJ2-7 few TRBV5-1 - CASTRGGGQVYEQYF TGCGCCAGCACTAGGGGAGGGGGTCAGGTCTACGAGCAGTACTTC
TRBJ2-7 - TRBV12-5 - CASAGPASSYEQYF TGTGCTAGCGCGGGCCCAGCCTCGTCCTACGAGCAGTACTTC
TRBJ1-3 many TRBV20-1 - CSARRGNTIYF TGCAGTGCCAGGCGTGGAAACACCATATATTTT
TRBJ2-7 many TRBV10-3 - CAISESTPEECEQYF TGTGCCATCAGTGAGTCGACCCCGGAGGAGTGCGAGCAGTACTTC
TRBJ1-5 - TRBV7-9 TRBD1 CASSLARGQGRYGF TGTGCCAGCAGCTTAGCGCGGGGACAGGGAAGGTATGGCTTT
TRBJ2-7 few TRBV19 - CASSIGGSNREQYF TGTGCCAGTAGTATAGGAGGGAGTAATCGGGAGCAGTACTTC
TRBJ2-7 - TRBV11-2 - CASSLAGDRAKGF TGTGCCAGCAGCTTAGCGGGGGACCGGGCTAAAGGCTTC
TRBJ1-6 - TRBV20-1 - CSLARVTDSPLHF TGCAGTTTAGCAAGAGTGACGGATTCACCCCTCCACTTT
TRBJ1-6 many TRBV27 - CASSLLNSPLHF TGTGCCAGCAGTTTACTCAATTCACCCCTCCACTTT
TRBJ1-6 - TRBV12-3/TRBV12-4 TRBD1 CASSHGQGARNSPLHF TGTGCCAGCAGCCATGGACAGGGGGCGCGCAATTCACCCCTCCACTTT
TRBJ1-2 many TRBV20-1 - CSTSGYTF TGCAGTACCAGTGGCTACACCTTC
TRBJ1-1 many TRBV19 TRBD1 CASSTWTGGNTEAFF TGTGCCAGTAGTACCTGGACAGGGGGCAACACTGAAGCTTTCTTT
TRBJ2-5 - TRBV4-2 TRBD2 CASSQEVAGEIQETQYF TGTGCCAGCAGCCAAGAAGTAGCGGGAGAGATCCAAGAGACCCAGTACTTC
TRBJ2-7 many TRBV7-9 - CASVGRSYEQYF TGTGCCAGCGTTGGGCGGTCCTACGAGCAGTACTTC
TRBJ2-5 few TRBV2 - CASGLGLETQYF TGTGCCAGCGGATTGGGTCTAGAGACCCAGTACTTC
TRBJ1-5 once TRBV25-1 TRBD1 CASRMDRGNQPQHF TGTGCCAGCAGAATGGACAGGGGCAATCAGCCCCAGCATTTT
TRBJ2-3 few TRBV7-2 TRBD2 CASSLGLAGGADTQYF TGTGCCAGCAGCCTCGGACTAGCGGGGGGCGCAGATACGCAGTATTTT
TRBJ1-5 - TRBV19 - CASSIGGGPGAQHF TGTGCCAGTAGTATAGGGGGGGGACCGGGGGCCCAGCATTTT
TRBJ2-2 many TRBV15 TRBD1 CATRAGTGDTGELFF TGTGCCACCAGGGCCGGGACAGGGGATACCGGGGAGCTGTTTTTT
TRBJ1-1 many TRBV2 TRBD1 CASSDRGSSEAFF TGTGCCAGCAGTGACAGGGGGAGCAGTGAAGCTTTCTTT
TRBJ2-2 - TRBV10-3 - CASRDILVNGELFF TGTGCCAGCAGGGACATCCTAGTTAACGGGGAGCTGTTTTTT
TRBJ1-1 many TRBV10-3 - CAIRPGTMATEAFF TGTGCCATCAGGCCCGGGACAATGGCCACTGAAGCTTTCTTT
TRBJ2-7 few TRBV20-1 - CSAPSPTIPYEQYF TGCAGTGCCCCGAGTCCTACCATTCCCTACGAGCAGTACTTC
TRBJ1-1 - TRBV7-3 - CASSPTPGLLAFF TGTGCCAGCAGCCCAACGCCGGGGCTCTTGGCTTTCTTT
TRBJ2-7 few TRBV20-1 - CSASITTPPYEQYF TGCAGTGCTAGTATAACTACTCCTCCGTACGAGCAGTACTTC
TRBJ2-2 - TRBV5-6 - CAWGDNTGELFF TGTGCCTGGGGGGACAACACCGGGGAGCTGTTTTTT
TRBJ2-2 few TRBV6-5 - CASSRTFRGGGELFF TGTGCCAGCAGTCGTACCTTCAGGGGCGGCGGGGAGCTGTTTTTT
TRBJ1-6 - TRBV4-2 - CASSRGEGGNSPLHF TGTGCCAGCAGCCGAGGAGAGGGAGGTAATTCACCCCTCCACTTT
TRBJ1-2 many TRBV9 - CASSIDGGYTF TGTGCCAGCAGCATTGACGGTGGCTACACCTTC
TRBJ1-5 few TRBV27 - CASGEFGANQPQHF TGTGCCAGCGGTGAGTTTGGGGCCAACCAGCCCCAGCATTTT
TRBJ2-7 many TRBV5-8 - CASSSPLRGVYEQYF TGTGCCAGCAGCAGCCCTCTGCGAGGGGTCTACGAGCAGTACTTC
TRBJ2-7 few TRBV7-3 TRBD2 CASSQSGRRYEQYF TGTGCCAGCAGCCAGAGCGGGAGAAGGTACGAGCAGTACTTC